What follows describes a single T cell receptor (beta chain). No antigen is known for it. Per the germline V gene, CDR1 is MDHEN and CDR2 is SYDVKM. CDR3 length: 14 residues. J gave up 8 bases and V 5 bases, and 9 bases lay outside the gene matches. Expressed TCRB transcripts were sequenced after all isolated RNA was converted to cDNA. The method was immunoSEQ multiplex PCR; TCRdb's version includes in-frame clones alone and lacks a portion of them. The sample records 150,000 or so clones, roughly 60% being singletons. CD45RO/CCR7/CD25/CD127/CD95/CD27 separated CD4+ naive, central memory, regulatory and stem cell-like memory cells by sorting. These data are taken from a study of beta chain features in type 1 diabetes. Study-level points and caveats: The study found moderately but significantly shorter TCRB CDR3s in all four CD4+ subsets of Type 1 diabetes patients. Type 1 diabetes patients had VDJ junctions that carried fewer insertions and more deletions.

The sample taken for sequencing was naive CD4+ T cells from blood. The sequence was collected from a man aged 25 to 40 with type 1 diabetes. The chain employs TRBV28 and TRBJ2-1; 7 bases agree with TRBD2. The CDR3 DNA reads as TGTGCCAGCAGTCAAGACGGGGGGTCGGATGAGCAGTTCTTC. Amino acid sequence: CASSQDGGSDEQFF.